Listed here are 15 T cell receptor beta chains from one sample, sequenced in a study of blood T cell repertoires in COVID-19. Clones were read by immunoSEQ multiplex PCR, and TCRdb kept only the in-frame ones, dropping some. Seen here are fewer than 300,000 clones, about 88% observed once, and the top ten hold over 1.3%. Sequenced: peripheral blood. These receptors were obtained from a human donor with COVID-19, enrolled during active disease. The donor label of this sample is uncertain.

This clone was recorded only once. CDR3 bases: TGTGCCAGCAGCCTGATTAGCGGCCCTAACACCGGGGAGCTGTTTTTT. Amino acids: CASSLISGPNTGELFF. This chain joins TRBV27 and TRBJ2-2; tentatively, D is TRBD2 (6 bases). V lost 6 bases to trimming and J lost 2 bases, with 16 bases between them. Germline V gene sequence: CDR1 MNHEY, CDR2 SMNVEV (reference sequence). The CDR3 is made up of 16 amino acids.

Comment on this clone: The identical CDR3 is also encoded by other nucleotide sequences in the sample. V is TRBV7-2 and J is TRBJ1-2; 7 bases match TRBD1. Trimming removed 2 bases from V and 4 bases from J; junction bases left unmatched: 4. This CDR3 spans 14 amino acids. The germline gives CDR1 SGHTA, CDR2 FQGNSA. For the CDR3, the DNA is TGTGCCAGCAGCTTACGGACAGGTTCCTATGGCTACACCTTC. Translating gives CASSLRTGSYGYTF.

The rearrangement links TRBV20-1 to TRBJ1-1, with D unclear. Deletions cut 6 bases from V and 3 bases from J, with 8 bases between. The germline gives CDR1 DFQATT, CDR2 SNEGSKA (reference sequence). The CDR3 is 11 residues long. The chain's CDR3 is CSAPYYTEAFF. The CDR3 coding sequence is TGCAGTGCCCCGTACTACACTGAAGCTTTCTTT.

Here the CDR3 DNA reads TGTGCCAGCAGCTTGACCGGGACAGGGGCACTCGAGCAGTACTTC. Translated: CASSLTGTGALEQYF. V is TRBV5-6 and J is TRBJ2-7, with 10 bases matching TRBD1. The germline V gene encodes CDR1 SGHDT and CDR2 YYEEEE. The CDR3 runs 15 residues. With 1 base clipped from V and 6 bases from J, the junction kept 7 bases outside the gene matches.

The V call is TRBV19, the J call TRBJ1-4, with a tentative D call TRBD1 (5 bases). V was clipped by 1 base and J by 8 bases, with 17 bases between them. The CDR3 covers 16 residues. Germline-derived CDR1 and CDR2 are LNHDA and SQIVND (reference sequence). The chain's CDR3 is CASSIAIGQGGEKLFF. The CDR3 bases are TGTGCCAGTAGTATAGCGATCGGGCAGGGAGGCGAAAAACTGTTTTTT.

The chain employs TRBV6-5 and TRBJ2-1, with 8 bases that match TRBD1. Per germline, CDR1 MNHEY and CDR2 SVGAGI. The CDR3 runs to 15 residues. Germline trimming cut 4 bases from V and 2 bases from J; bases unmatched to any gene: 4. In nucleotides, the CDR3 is TGTGCCAGCAGTTGGTCAGGGGGCACCTACAATGAGCAGTTCTTC. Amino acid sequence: CASSWSGGTYNEQFF.

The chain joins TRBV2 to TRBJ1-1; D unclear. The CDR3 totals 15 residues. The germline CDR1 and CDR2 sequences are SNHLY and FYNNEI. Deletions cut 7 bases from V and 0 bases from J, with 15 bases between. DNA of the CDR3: TGTGCCAGCACCTTCGGGTCTCAATTGAACACTGAAGCTTTCTTT. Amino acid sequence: CASTFGSQLNTEAFF.

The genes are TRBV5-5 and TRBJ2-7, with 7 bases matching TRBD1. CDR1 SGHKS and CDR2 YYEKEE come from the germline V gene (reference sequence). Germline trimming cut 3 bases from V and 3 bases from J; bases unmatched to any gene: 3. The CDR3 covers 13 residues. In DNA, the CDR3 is TGTGCCAGCAGCTCGGGACAGCTCTACGAGCAGTACTTC. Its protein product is CASSSGQLYEQYF.

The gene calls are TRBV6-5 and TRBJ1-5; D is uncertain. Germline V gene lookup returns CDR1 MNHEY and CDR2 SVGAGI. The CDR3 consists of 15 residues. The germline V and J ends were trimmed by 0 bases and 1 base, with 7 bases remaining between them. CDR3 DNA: TGTGCCAGCAGTTACTCCCCCAAAAGCAATCAGCCCCAGCATTTT. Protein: CASSYSPKSNQPQHF.

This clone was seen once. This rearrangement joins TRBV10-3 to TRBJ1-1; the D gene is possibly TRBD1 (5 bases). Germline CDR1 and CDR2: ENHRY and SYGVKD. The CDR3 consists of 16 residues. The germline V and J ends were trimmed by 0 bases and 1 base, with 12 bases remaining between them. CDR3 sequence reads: CAISESGGRENTEAFF. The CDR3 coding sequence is TGTGCCATCAGTGAGTCGGGGGGTCGGGAGAACACTGAAGCTTTCTTT.

CDR3 residues: CASSEGQGAYEQYF. DNA for the CDR3: TGTGCCAGCAGTGAGGGACAGGGAGCCTACGAGCAGTACTTC. V is TRBV6-1 and J is TRBJ2-7; 9 bases align to TRBD1. Trimming removed 3 bases from V and 2 bases from J; junction bases left unmatched: 2. This CDR3 region has 14 residues. Germline assignment: CDR1 MNHNS and CDR2 SASEGT.

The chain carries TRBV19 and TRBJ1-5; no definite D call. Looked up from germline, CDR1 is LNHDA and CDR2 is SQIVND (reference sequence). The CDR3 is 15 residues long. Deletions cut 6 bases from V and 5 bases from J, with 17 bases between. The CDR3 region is CASRAQRGQYQPQHF. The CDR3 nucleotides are TGTGCCAGTAGGGCTCAGCGGGGTCAATATCAGCCCCAGCATTTT.

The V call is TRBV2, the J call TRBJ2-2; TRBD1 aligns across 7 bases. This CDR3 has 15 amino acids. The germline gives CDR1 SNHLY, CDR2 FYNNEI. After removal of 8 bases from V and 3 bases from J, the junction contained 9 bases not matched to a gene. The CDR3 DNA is TGTGCCAGCTGCCTTACAGGGGTGGACACCGGGGAGCTGTTTTTT. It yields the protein CASCLTGVDTGELFF.

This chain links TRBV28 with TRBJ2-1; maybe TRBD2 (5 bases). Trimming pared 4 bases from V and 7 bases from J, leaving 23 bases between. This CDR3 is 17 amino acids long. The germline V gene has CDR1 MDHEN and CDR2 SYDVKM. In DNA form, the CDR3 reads TGTGCCAGCAGTTCCCCTCGGAACCTGGGTAGAGGGAATGAGCAGTTCTTC. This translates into CASSSPRNLGRGNEQFF.

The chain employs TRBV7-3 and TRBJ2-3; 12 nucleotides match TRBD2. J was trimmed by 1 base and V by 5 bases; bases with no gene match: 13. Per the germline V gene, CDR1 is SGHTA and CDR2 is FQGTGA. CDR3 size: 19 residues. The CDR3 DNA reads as TGTGCCAGCAGCGCTATACTAGCGGGAGGTTCCGGGGGCACAGATACGCAGTATTTT. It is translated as CASSAILAGGSGGTDTQYF. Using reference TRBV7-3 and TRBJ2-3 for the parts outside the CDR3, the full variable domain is GAGVSQTPSNKVTEKGKYVELRCDPISGHTALYWYRQSLGQGPEFLIYFQGTGAADDSGLPNDRFFAVRPEGSVSTLKIQRTERGDSAVYLCASSAILAGGSGGTDTQYFGPGTRLTVL.